The clone carrying this T cell receptor (beta chain) was found many times. The antigen is unknown. These data are taken from a study of CD8 T cells in ankylosing spondylitis. Study-level points and caveats: What appeared characteristic of ankylosing spondylitis blood was a TCR beta motif of 7 or 8 highly homologous variants. Significant enrichment of disease-linked clones was reportedly seen in matched ankylosing spondylitis synovial fluid.

Germline CDR1 is DFQATT and CDR2 is SNEGSKA (reference sequence). The CDR3 runs 13 residues. Between the trimmed V and J ends, which lost 0 bases and 3 bases, there was a span of 8 bases. Quantitative 5'-RACE was performed with molecular barcodes, and it yielded the TCR beta libraries. TCRdb reprocessed the 5' RACE reads via MiXCR and lists one record per CDR3 protein. This table has fewer than 400,000 distinct CDR3 sequences, under 8.5% appearing once. The chain is built from TRBV20-1 and TRBJ1-2; a possible D gene is TRBD1 (6 bases). The source is a male donor with ankylosing spondylitis. Specimen: blood, either unsorted or a sorted T cell fraction (not recorded which). The CDR3 protein is CSAREQGHYGYTF. CDR3 nucleotide sequence: TGCAGTGCTAGAGAACAGGGCCACTATGGCTACACCTTC.